The next 20 T cell receptor beta chains were all read from a single sample in a study of shared clonotypes between healthy human individuals. Assay used: immunoSEQ multiplex PCR; TCRdb lists only in-frame clones, some missing. The top ten clones hold 0.9% to 1.3% of a sample with about 2 million clones, about 95% of them seen once. CD45RO-negative cells were positively selected for CCR7, leaving out terminally differentiated effector memory CD45RA+ cells. Sequencing was carried out using naive CD8+ T cells sorted from blood. All receptors come from a man aged 18 to 30 in good health.

The chain uses TRBV6-1 and TRBJ2-7; the D gene is possibly TRBD2 (6 bases). Germline V gene sequence: CDR1 MNHNS, CDR2 SASEGT. The CDR3 loop spans 13 amino acids. With 6 bases removed from V and 2 bases from J, the gap between germline ends came to 11 bases. The CDR3 region has the DNA TGTGCCAGCAGGCGGGACTTACCCTACGAGCAGTACTTC. It codes for CASRRDLPYEQYF.

The chain couples TRBV6-5 to TRBJ1-5; unclear D gene. CDR1 is MNHEY and CDR2 is SVGAGI in the germline V gene. V lost 0 bases, J lost 6 bases, and 6 bases lay in between. The CDR3 totals 13 residues. In DNA, the CDR3 is TGTGCCAGCAGTTACTCTTACTTTCAGCCCCAGCATTTT. Protein sequence: CASSYSYFQPQHF.

The V call is TRBV9, the J call TRBJ1-1; 10 bases map to TRBD1. Germline lookup yields CDR1 SGDLS and CDR2 YYNGEE. The CDR3 runs 15 residues. Losses at the gene ends were 1 base for V and 5 bases for J; bases not matched to a gene: 5. CDR3 protein: CASSVSGQGKTEAFF. For the CDR3, the DNA is TGTGCCAGCAGCGTATCGGGACAGGGGAAGACTGAAGCTTTCTTT. The full variable domain, with the rest looked up from reference TRBV9 and TRBJ1-1, is DSGVTQTPKHLITATGQRVTLRCSPRSGDLSVYWYQQSLDQGLQFLIQYYNGEERAKGNILERFSAQQFPDLHSELNLSSLELGDSALYFCASSVSGQGKTEAFFGQGTRLTVV.

The genes are TRBV2 and TRBJ2-7; D remains ambiguous. This CDR3 comprises 15 residues. The V gene's germline CDR1 is SNHLY and CDR2 FYNNEI. V lost 6 bases and J 6 bases, leaving 21 bases between the germline ends. In nucleotides, the CDR3 is TGTGCCAGCAGAATGAGTGAGGCAGGCTTTATCGAGCAGTACTTC. It translates to CASRMSEAGFIEQYF.

Points on this clone: Other DNA sequences of this sample code for an identical CDR3. The V gene is TRBV27, the J gene TRBJ1-5; D perhaps matches TRBD1 (5 bases). Trimming shortened V by 2 bases and J by 1 base, and 9 bases separated the two germline ends. The CDR3 runs to 15 residues. Germline V gene sequence: CDR1 MNHEY, CDR2 SMNVEV (reference sequence). The CDR3 DNA is TGTGCCAGCAGTTTAACGGGGGGAAGCAATCAGCCCCAGCATTTT. Its protein is CASSLTGGSNQPQHF.

The J gene is TRBJ2-1, the V gene TRBV29-1, with TRBD2 as a possible D gene (6 bases). The CDR3 covers 13 residues. V was shortened by 4 bases and J by 4 bases, with 11 bases between the two germline ends. Germline CDR1 SQVTM, CDR2 ANQGSEA. The CDR3 region is CSVVLADYNEQFF. The CDR3, as DNA: TGCAGCGTTGTACTAGCTGATTACAATGAGCAGTTCTTC.

About this clone: The same CDR3 also results from other DNA sequences found in this sample. The chain has TRBV28 and TRBJ2-7, with D perhaps matching TRBD1 (5 bases). Germline V gene data show CDR1 as MDHEN and CDR2 as SYDVKM. The V end lost 2 bases, the J end lost 7 bases, and 9 bases lay between the germline ends. This CDR3 has 12 amino acids. The CDR3 region has the DNA TGTGCCAGCAGTTTAAGGGGTTGGGAGCAGTACTTC. It specifies CASSLRGWEQYF.

On this clone itself: In the same sample, other DNA sequences code for this CDR3. The genes are TRBV9 and TRBJ2-1; 15 nucleotides match TRBD2. Per the germline V gene, CDR1 is SGDLS and CDR2 is YYNGEE. Trimming cost V 3 bases and J 0 bases; bases outside gene matches: 4. There are 18 residues in the CDR3. CDR3 residues: CASSGGLAGGSSYNEQFF. The CDR3 DNA reads as TGTGCCAGCAGCGGAGGACTAGCGGGGGGGAGCTCCTACAATGAGCAGTTCTTC.

This rearrangement joins TRBV27 to TRBJ2-7; D not resolved. The germline V and J ends were trimmed by 2 bases and 0 bases, with 11 bases remaining between them. The germline V gene encodes CDR1 MNHEY and CDR2 SMNVEV (reference sequence). The CDR3 is 15 residues long. The CDR3 spells CASSLRAYGSYEQYF. As DNA, the CDR3 is TGTGCCAGCAGTTTAAGGGCGTATGGCTCCTACGAGCAGTACTTC.

Worth noting for this clone: This sample includes further DNA sequences coding for the same CDR3. J is TRBJ2-7 and V is TRBV9, with TRBD2 matching over 12 bases. The length of the CDR3 is 15 residues. The junction had 2 bases not matched to a gene; V was cut back by 0 bases and J by 4 bases. The germline V gene has CDR1 SGDLS and CDR2 YYNGEE. The CDR3 DNA is TGTGCCAGCAGCGTAGCCGGGACTAGCGGGTACGAGCAGTACTTC. Encoded protein: CASSVAGTSGYEQYF.

The chain combines TRBV7-9 with TRBJ2-5; 12 bases are a match to TRBD2. The CDR3 is 17 residues long. Per the germline V gene, CDR1 is SEHNR and CDR2 is FQNEAQ (reference sequence). J lost 1 base, V lost 4 bases, and 7 bases had no gene match. The CDR3 nucleotides are TGTGCCAGCAGCTACTCCGGACTAGCGGGGATCCAAGAGACCCAGTACTTC. Encoded protein: CASSYSGLAGIQETQYF.

The chain links TRBV4-1 to TRBJ1-5; tentative D call: TRBD1 (6 bases). Trimming removed 1 base from V and 3 bases from J, with 10 bases in between. The CDR3 totals 15 residues. The germline V gene encodes CDR1 MGHRA and CDR2 YSYEKL. CDR3: CASSQGTGSNQPQHF. In DNA, the CDR3 is TGCGCCAGCAGCCAAGGAACAGGGTCCAATCAGCCCCAGCATTTT.

The rearrangement joins TRBV4-1 to TRBJ2-1; 11 bases align to TRBD2. CDR3 length: 15 amino acids. The trim removed 6 bases at V and 4 bases at J, leaving 5 bases unmatched. Germline V CDR1 and CDR2: MGHRA, YSYEKL. The CDR3: CASRSTSGTYNEQFF. The CDR3 DNA reads as TGCGCCAGCAGGTCGACTAGCGGGACTTACAATGAGCAGTTCTTC.

V gene TRBV5-4 combines with J gene TRBJ2-1, with D possibly TRBD1 on 6 matching bases. Germline values: CDR1 SGHNT, CDR2 YYREEE (reference sequence). The CDR3 sequence is 12 residues long. V shed 6 bases and J shed 9 bases, with 13 bases lying between them. The CDR3 coding sequence is TGTGCCAGCACCCCACAGGGATCTGAGCAGTTCTTC. Its protein is CASTPQGSEQFF.

This clone was seen a few times. Other DNA sequences within the sample encode an identical CDR3. The chain carries TRBV19 and TRBJ2-1; D gene unclear. Trimming removed 4 bases from V and 4 bases from J, with 5 bases in between. This CDR3 region has 12 residues. Germline CDR1 and CDR2: LNHDA and SQIVND (reference sequence). CDR3 nucleotide sequence: TGTGCCAGTAGTACAGCTTACAATGAGCAGTTCTTC. It yields the protein CASSTAYNEQFF.

J is TRBJ2-5 and V is TRBV29-1, with 8 nucleotides matching TRBD2. The CDR3 runs 15 residues. The junction had 13 bases not matched to a gene; V was cut back by 8 bases and J by 2 bases. From germline, CDR1 is SQVTM and CDR2 ANQGSEA. The CDR3 is CSTNKRGTLQETQYF. The CDR3 DNA reads as TGCAGCACCAATAAGCGGGGGACACTGCAAGAGACCCAGTACTTC.

CDR3 nucleotide sequence: TGTGCCAGCAGTTTAGGGGACGCGAGGTTGGATACGCAGTATTTT. This translates into CASSLGDARLDTQYF. This chain joins TRBV27 and TRBJ2-3; tentatively, D is TRBD1 or TRBD2 (5 bases each). The V end was cut by 2 bases, the J end by 6 bases, with 15 bases between. The CDR3 has 15 residues. Germline V gene lookup returns CDR1 MNHEY and CDR2 SMNVEV (reference sequence).

The rearrangement uses TRBV27 and TRBJ2-7; 7 nucleotides match TRBD1. Trimming cost V 3 bases and J 3 bases; bases outside gene matches: 5. Germline V lookup: CDR1 MNHEY, CDR2 SMNVEV (reference sequence). The CDR3 is 14 residues long. DNA for the CDR3: TGTGCCAGCAGTTTGACAGGGTTTGGCTACGAGCAGTACTTC. Translated, it gives CASSLTGFGYEQYF.

This chain connects TRBV10-2 to TRBJ2-7, with 9 bases matching TRBD1. Trimming at V came to 6 bases and at J to 5 bases, leaving 11 bases not matched to a gene. The germline V gene encodes CDR1 WSHSY and CDR2 SAAADI. The CDR3 runs 15 residues. The CDR3 DNA reads TGCGCCAGCAGCCACCCGGACAGGGGCGGCCACGAGCAGTACTTC. It codes for CASSHPDRGGHEQYF.

The chain links TRBV7-9 to TRBJ2-7; TRBD1 aligns across 9 bases. The CDR3 sequence is 14 residues long. The germline V gene has CDR1 SEHNR and CDR2 FQNEAQ (reference sequence). The V and J ends lost 5 bases and 6 bases, in that order; junction bases with no gene match: 8. The DNA of the CDR3 is TGTGCCAGCAGCACCTGGACAGGGGCGGCCGAGCAGTACTTC. Its translation is CASSTWTGAAEQYF. The full variable domain, its missing parts supplied by reference TRBV7-9 and TRBJ2-7, is DTGVSQNPRHKITKRGQNVTFRCDPISEHNRLYWYRQTLGQGPEFLTYFQNEAQLEKSRLLSDRFSAERPKGSFSTLEIQRTEQGDSAMYLCASSTWTGAAEQYFGPGTRLTVT.